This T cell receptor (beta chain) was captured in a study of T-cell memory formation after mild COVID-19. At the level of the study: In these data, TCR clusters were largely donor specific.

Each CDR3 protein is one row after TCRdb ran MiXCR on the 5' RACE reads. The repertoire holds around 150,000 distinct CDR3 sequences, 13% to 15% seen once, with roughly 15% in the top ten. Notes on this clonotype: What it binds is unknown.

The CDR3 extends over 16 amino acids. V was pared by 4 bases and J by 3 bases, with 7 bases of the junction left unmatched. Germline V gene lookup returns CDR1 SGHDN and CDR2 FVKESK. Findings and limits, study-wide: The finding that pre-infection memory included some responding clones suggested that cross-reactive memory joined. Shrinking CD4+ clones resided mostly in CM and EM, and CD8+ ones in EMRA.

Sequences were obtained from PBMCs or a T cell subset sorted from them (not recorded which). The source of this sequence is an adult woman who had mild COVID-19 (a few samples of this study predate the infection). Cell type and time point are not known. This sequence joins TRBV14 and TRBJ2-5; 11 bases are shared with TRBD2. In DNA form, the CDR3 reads TGTGCCAGCAGCCTTAGACTAGCGGGGTTAGAAGAGACCCAGTACTTC. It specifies CASSLRLAGLEETQYF. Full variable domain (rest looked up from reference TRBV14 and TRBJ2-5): EAGVTQFPSHSVIEKGQTVTLRCDPISGHDNLYWYRRVMGKEIKFLLHFVKESKQDESGMPNNRFLAERTGGTYSTLKVQPAELEDSGVYFCASSLRLAGLEETQYFGPGTRLLVL.